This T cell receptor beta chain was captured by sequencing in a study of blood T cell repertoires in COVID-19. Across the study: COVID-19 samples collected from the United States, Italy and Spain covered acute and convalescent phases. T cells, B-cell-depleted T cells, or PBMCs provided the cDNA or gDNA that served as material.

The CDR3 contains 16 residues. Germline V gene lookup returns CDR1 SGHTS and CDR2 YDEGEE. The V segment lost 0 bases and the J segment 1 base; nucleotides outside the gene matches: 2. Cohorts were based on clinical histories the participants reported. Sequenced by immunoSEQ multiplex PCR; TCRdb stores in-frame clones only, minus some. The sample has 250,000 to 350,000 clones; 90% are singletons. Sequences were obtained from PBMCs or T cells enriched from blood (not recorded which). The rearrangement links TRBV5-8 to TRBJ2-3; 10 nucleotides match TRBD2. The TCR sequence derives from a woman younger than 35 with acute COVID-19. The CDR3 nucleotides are TGTGCCAGCAGCTTGGGACTAGCGGGTCGCACAGATACGCAGTATTTT. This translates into CASSLGLAGRTDTQYF.